These T cell receptor beta chains were read from a single sample in a study of blood T cell repertoires in COVID-19. Sequencing was performed with immunoSEQ multiplex PCR; in TCRdb, only in-frame clones are kept and a portion is missing. The table lists fewer than 300,000 clones, about nine tenths of them singletons. Material for sequencing was peripheral blood. These receptors all stem from a woman in her fifties or sixties with COVID-19, enrolled during active disease. The CDR3 runs from the conserved cysteine through the conserved F or W. The D gene is left open where the match is weak. Clone size is not always given. Where it is, it says once, few, many or a class for expanded clones.

j_gene: TRBJ2-7
d_gene: TRBD1
abundance: -
v_gene: TRBV5-4
CDR3nt: TGTGCCAGCAGCGTATCCCGGGACAGGGACGACGAGCAGTACTTC
CDR3aa: CASSVSRDRDDEQYF

j_gene: TRBJ2-6
d_gene: TRBD2
abundance: few
v_gene: TRBV15
CDR3nt: TGTGCCACCAGCAGAGAATGGTCTAGCGGGATTCTCTCTGGGGCCAACGTCCTGACTTTC
CDR3aa: CATSREWSSGILSGANVLTF

j_gene: TRBJ1-6
d_gene: TRBD1
abundance: once
v_gene: TRBV5-1
CDR3nt: TGCGCCAGCAGCCGGGACAGGGAGAATTCACCCCTCCACTTT
CDR3aa: CASSRDRENSPLHF

j_gene: TRBJ1-3
d_gene: -
abundance: -
v_gene: TRBV16
CDR3nt: TGTGCCAGCAGCCAAATGTTCCGGGACTCTGGAAACACCATATATTTT
CDR3aa: CASSQMFRDSGNTIYF

j_gene: TRBJ1-1
d_gene: -
abundance: -
v_gene: TRBV28
CDR3nt: TGTGCCAGCAGTTCACCAGGGGTTCGTACTGAAGCTTTCTTT
CDR3aa: CASSSPGVRTEAFF

j_gene: TRBJ2-2
d_gene: -
abundance: once
v_gene: TRBV6-5
CDR3nt: TGTGCCAGCAGGTCTCCGGGATCCGGGGAGCTGTTTTTT
CDR3aa: CASRSPGSGELFF

j_gene: TRBJ1-5
d_gene: TRBD1
abundance: -
v_gene: TRBV15
CDR3nt: TGTGCCACCAGCGGAAAGGGACAGGGACATCAGCCCCAGCATTTT
CDR3aa: CATSGKGQGHQPQHF

j_gene: TRBJ2-7
d_gene: -
abundance: -
v_gene: TRBV5-1
CDR3nt: TGCGCCAGCAGCTTGACTGTACTTAGTTCCTACGAGCAGTACTTC
CDR3aa: CASSLTVLSSYEQYF

j_gene: TRBJ2-7
d_gene: TRBD2
abundance: -
v_gene: TRBV19
CDR3nt: TGTGCCAGTAGTATAGCGGGAGGAAACGAGCAGTACTTC
CDR3aa: CASSIAGGNEQYF

j_gene: TRBJ1-2
d_gene: -
abundance: -
v_gene: TRBV27
CDR3nt: TGTGCCAGCAGTTTCCACAGGGCGTATGGCTACACCTTC
CDR3aa: CASSFHRAYGYTF

j_gene: TRBJ2-3
d_gene: TRBD2
abundance: -
v_gene: TRBV4-2
CDR3nt: TGTGCCAGCAGCCAAGAACTAGCGGGAGGGTTGCATTCAGATACGCAGTATTTT
CDR3aa: CASSQELAGGLHSDTQYF

j_gene: TRBJ2-3
d_gene: -
abundance: many
v_gene: TRBV11-3
CDR3nt: TGTGCCAGCAGCTTAGGGACAGCCTTCACAGATACGCAGTATTTT
CDR3aa: CASSLGTAFTDTQYF

j_gene: TRBJ2-2
d_gene: -
abundance: -
v_gene: TRBV19
CDR3nt: TGTGCCAGTAGTATTCAGAGACTTGACACCGGGGAGCTGTTTTTT
CDR3aa: CASSIQRLDTGELFF

j_gene: TRBJ2-6
d_gene: -
abundance: -
v_gene: TRBV7-9
CDR3nt: TGTGCCAGCAGCCCGGGTGAGACTGGGGCCAACGTCCTGACTTTC
CDR3aa: CASSPGETGANVLTF

j_gene: TRBJ2-5
d_gene: TRBD2
abundance: once
v_gene: TRBV7-8
CDR3nt: TGTGCCAGCAGCCGCGCCGGAAGGACTAGCGGGAGGTCGGGAGAGACCCAGTACTTC
CDR3aa: CASSRAGRTSGRSGETQYF

j_gene: TRBJ2-1
d_gene: -
abundance: -
v_gene: TRBV24-1
CDR3nt: TGTGCCACCAGTGATGCGGGGAAGGGGCAGTTCTTC
CDR3aa: CATSDAGKGQFF

j_gene: TRBJ2-7
d_gene: -
abundance: -
v_gene: TRBV5-5
CDR3nt: TGTGCCAGCAGCTTGGCTCTACCCCACGAGCAGTACTTC
CDR3aa: CASSLALPHEQYF